Described below is a single TCR beta chain sequence and its context. Its target is not known. This sample was included in a study of beta chain features in type 1 diabetes. The CDR3 consists of 18 residues. The V gene lost 4 bases and the J gene lost 3 bases, with 20 bases spanning the gap. Germline CDR1 reads SGHRS; CDR2 reads YFSETQ. Every bit of the isolated RNA underwent reverse transcription, so sequencing read expressed TCRB transcripts. Profiling relied on immunoSEQ multiplex PCR, and the TCRdb table lists in-frame clones only, not all of them. The table records under 450,000 clones, about 15% of them present only once. General study findings and limits: There was a moderate but significant shortening of TCRB CDR3s in all four CD4+ subsets of Type 1 diabetes patients.

Sequenced sample: naive CD4+ T cells from blood. The clonotype originates from a woman younger than 35 in good health. The V and J genes are TRBV5-1 and TRBJ2-6, with a possible D match to TRBD2 (5 bases). The CDR3 loop reads CASSPREVFSDGANVLTF. The CDR3, as DNA: TGCGCCAGCAGCCCCCGGGAAGTTTTCAGCGATGGGGCCAACGTCCTGACTTTC.